This TCR beta chain came from a study of CD8+CD57+ T cells in acquired aplastic anemia. Overall study context: An average of roughly 2.9 ug of DNA was obtained from sorted CD4+ and CD8+ cells.

The sequenced patients had an expansion of CD8+CD57+ cells seen by flow cytometry. Patients, without exception, had severe acquired aplastic anemia. V was pared by 0 bases and J by 6 bases, with 10 bases of the junction left unmatched. Per the germline V gene, CDR1 is SGHAT and CDR2 is FQNNGV. CDR3 length: 16 residues. The study profiled TCR beta VDJ and CDR3 using genomic DNA as template. TCRdb re-called the reads with MiXCR, one entry per CDR3 protein. The profile shows fewer than 200,000 distinct CDR3 sequences, 40% to 50% of them singletons. Specimen: sorted CD4+, CD8+, or CD8+CD57+ T cells (not recorded which) from PBMCs. This sequence was found in a human donor with aplastic anemia. The chain links TRBV11-2 to TRBJ2-7; TRBD1 matches 8 bases. Written as DNA, the CDR3 is TGTGCCAGCAGCTTAGACAGGGGGCAGGGGAAGCCCGAGCAGTACTTC. It yields the protein CASSLDRGQGKPEQYF.